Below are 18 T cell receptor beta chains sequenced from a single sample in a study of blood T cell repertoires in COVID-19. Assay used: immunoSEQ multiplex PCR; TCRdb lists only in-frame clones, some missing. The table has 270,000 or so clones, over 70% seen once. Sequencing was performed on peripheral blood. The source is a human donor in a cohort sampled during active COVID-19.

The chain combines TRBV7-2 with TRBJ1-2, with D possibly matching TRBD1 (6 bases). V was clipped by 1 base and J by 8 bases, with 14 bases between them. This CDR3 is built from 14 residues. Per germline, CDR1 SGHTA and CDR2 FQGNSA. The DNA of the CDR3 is TGTGCCAGCAGCTTAGAGGGACAAACTGGAGGCTACACCTTC. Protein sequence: CASSLEGQTGGYTF.

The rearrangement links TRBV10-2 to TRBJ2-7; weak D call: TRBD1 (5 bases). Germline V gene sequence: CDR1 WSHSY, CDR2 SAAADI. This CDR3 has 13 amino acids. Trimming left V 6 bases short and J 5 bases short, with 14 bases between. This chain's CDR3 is CASSLNRYHEQYF. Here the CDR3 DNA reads TGCGCCAGCAGCTTAAACAGGTACCACGAGCAGTACTTC.

The CDR3 DNA follows: TGTGCCATCAGTGATAGACTTGCAGATCGTACGCAGTATTTT. Its translation: CAISDRLADRTQYF. The chain links TRBV10-3 to TRBJ2-3; D is uncertain. The length of the CDR3 is 14 residues. The germline gives CDR1 ENHRY, CDR2 SYGVKD. V dropped 3 bases and J dropped 8 bases, with 15 bases sitting between them.

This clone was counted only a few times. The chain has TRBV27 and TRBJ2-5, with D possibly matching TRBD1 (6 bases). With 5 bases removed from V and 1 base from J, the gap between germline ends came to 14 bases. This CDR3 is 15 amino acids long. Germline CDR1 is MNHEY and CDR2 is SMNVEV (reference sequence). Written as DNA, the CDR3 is TGTGCCAGCAGTCCACGGACAGACCGCCAAGAGACCCAGTACTTC. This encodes CASSPRTDRQETQYF.

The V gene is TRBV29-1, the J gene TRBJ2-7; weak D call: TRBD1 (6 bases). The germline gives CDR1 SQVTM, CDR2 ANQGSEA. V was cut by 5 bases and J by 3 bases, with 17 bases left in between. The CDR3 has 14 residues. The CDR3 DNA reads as TGCAGCGTTTGCCGGGACACGGGGAACTACGAGCAGTACTTC. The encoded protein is CSVCRDTGNYEQYF.

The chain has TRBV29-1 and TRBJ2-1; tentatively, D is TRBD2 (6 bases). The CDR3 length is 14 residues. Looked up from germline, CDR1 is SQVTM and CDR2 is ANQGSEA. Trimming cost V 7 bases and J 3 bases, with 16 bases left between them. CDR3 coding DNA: TGCAGCGCGTTTCGGGACTCGGGCTACAATGAGCAGTTCTTC. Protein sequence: CSAFRDSGYNEQFF.

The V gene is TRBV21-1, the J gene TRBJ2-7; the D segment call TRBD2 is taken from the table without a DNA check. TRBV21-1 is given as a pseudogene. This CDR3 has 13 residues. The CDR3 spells CASSTRGAGEQYF. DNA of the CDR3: TGTGCCAGCAGCACGCGGGGGGCGGGTGAGCAGTACTTC.

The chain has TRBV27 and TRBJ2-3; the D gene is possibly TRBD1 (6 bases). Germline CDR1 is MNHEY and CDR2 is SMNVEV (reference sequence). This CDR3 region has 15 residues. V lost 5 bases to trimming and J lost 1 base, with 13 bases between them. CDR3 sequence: CASSTQGRGTDTQYF. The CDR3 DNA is TGTGCCAGCAGTACACAGGGTCGGGGCACAGATACGCAGTATTTT.

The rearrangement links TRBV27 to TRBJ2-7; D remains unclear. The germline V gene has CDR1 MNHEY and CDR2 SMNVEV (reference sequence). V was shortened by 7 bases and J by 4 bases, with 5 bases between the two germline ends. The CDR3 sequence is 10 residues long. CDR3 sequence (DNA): TGTGCCAGCAACTTATACGAGCAGTACTTC. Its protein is CASNLYEQYF.

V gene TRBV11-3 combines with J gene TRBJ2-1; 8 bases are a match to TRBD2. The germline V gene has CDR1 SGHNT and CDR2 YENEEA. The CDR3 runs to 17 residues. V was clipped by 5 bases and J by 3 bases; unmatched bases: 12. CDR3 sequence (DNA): TGTGCCAGCAGCCCCGGGGGTCAACGGGGGGGCTACAATGAGCAGTTCTTC. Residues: CASSPGGQRGGYNEQFF.

The CDR3 nucleotides read TGTGCCAGCATTGACCCCTCTCGACTATACGAGCAGTACTTC. Amino acids: CASIDPSRLYEQYF. The chain carries TRBV19 and TRBJ2-7, with TRBD2 as a possible D gene (5 bases). The CDR3 extends over 14 amino acids. CDR1 LNHDA and CDR2 SQIVND come from the germline V gene (reference sequence). V shed 9 bases and J shed 4 bases, with 19 bases lying between them. Drawing the rest from reference TRBV19 and TRBJ2-7, the complete variable domain is DGGITQSPKYLFRKEGQNVTLSCEQNLNHDAMYWYRQDPGQGLRLIYYSQIVNDFQKGDIAEGYSVSREKKESFPLTVTSAQKNPTAFYLCASIDPSRLYEQYFGPGTRLTVT.

The CDR3 DNA reads as TGTGCCAGCAGCTTATCTTCAGTAACTAACTATGGCTACACCTTC. Amino acids: CASSLSSVTNYGYTF. This chain connects TRBV7-3 to TRBJ1-2; D is unclear. The CDR3 sequence is 15 residues long. The V and J ends lost 2 bases and 0 bases respectively, with 10 bases between them. The V gene's germline CDR1 is SGHTA and CDR2 FQGTGA.

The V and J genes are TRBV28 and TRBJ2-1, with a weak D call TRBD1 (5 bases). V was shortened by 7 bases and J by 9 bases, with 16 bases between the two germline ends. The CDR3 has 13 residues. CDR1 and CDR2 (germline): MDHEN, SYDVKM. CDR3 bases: TGTGCCAGCACCTTTGGGGCCCTAGGTGAGCAGTTCTTC. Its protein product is CASTFGALGEQFF.

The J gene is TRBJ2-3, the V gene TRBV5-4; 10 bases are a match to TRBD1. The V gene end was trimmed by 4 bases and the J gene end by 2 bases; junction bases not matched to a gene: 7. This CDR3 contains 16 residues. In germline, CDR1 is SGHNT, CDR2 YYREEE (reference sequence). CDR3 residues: CASSRPGQGVTDTQYF. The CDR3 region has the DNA TGTGCCAGCAGCCGGCCCGGACAGGGGGTCACAGATACGCAGTATTTT.

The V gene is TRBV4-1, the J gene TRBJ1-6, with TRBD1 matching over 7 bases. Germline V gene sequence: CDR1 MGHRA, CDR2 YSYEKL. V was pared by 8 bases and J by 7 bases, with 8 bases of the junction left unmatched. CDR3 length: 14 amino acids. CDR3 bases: TGCGCCAGCGGCGCAGGGGGTGGAAATTCACCCCTCCACTTT. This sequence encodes CASGAGGGNSPLHF.

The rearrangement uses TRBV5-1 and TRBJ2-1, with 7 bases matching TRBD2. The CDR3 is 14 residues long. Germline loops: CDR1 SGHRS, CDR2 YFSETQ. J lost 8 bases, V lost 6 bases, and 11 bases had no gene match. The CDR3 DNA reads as TGCGCCAGCATGGCTAGCGGCGTTATACATGAGCAGTTCTTC. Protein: CASMASGVIHEQFF.

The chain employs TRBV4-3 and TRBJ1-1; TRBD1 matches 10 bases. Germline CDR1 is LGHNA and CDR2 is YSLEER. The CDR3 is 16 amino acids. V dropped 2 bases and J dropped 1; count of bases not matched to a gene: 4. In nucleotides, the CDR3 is TGCGCCAGCAGCCAACCGACAGGGGGCGGGAACACTGAAGCTTTCTTT. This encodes CASSQPTGGGNTEAFF.

DNA for the CDR3: TGCGCCAGCAGCCAGGTCCGGACAGGGAGTGGCTACACCTTC. Translated, it gives CASSQVRTGSGYTF. The J gene is TRBJ1-2, the V gene TRBV4-1; the match to TRBD1 covers 8 bases. The CDR3 has 14 residues. V was clipped by 3 bases and J by 7 bases; unmatched bases: 7. The V gene's germline CDR1 is MGHRA and CDR2 YSYEKL.